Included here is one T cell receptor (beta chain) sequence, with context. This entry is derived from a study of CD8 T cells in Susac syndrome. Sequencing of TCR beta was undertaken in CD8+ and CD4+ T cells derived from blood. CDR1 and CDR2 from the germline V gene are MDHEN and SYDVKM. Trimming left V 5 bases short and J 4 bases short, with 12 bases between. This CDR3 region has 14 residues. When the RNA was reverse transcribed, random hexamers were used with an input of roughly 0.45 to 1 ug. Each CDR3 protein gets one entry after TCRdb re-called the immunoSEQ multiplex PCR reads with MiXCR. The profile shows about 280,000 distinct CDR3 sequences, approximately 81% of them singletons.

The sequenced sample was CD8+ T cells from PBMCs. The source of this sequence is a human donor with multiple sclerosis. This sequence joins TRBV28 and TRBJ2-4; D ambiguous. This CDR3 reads CASSLPAQKNIQYF. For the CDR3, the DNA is TGTGCCAGCAGTCTGCCCGCCCAGAAAAACATTCAGTACTTC.